This T cell receptor beta chain came from a study of shared clonotypes between healthy human individuals (dated by TCRdb to the early 2020s). Broadly, across the study: The cohort comprised a couple of women and a few men aged 18 to 49 years. For each donor, CD4 naive and CD4 memory were each run on three plates, CD8 naive on two plates, and CD8 memory on one plate. Per donor, leukapheresis produced somewhere between about 0.8 and 9.5 billion PBMCs. To increase sequencing depth and limit assay-specific biases, TCR repertoire library preparation and sequencing were carried out by different laboratories using diverse techniques. Blood TCR repertoires of a handful of healthy adults were deeply sequenced to estimate repertoire size and the extent of clonotype sharing between individuals.

As for this clone: Its cognate antigen has yet to be identified. No base qualities exist here, and no much larger clone lies one base off it.

Donors were healthy HIV-negative adults with no recently reported acute infections or vaccinations. Every donor was a Caucasian adult living in Nashville, Tennessee, USA. The CD8 memory samples were a combination of magnetically selected CD45RO+ cells and CCR7-negative CD45RA+ effector memory (TemRA) cells. After blood collection by leukapheresis, PBMCs were isolated using Ficoll-Histopaque density gradient centrifugation and then cryopreserved in the vapor phase of liquid nitrogen. Analytical flow cytometry was used to check the purity and quantity of each magnetically sorted T cell population. Genomic DNA was isolated from each sorted fraction and quantified by UV absorbance on a Nanodrop 2000c. Using the deep immunoSEQ assay, TCR CDR3 regions were amplified from genomic DNA by multiplex PCR. Genomic DNA extracted from each cell subset was distributed evenly over all wells of several immunoSEQ 96-well plates, and each plate served as one replicate. For sorted subsets, around 200 ng genomic DNA, equal to 25,000 to 35,000 T cell genomes, was loaded into each replicate PCR. Purified libraries were measured with a Qubit 3.0 fluorometer, size-checked on a Bioanalyzer 2100, and measured again with the KAPA Library Quantification kit. Every immunoSEQ 96-well plate was sequenced on a dedicated single-read 150-cycle Illumina NextSeq 550 flow cell. The paper's processing steps were these. The immunoSEQ output contained only junctional sequences without quality scores, so filtering could not match that applied to full-length reads. To assign V/J genes and CDR3, sequences were annotated against IMGT germline references using PyIR, a Python wrapper for IgBLAST v1.9. Any read was removed if the V/J assignment was weak (E-value above 1e-6), the CDR3 was missing, or the read contained stop codons, out-of-frame junctions, or ambiguous translated residues. V3J clonotypes were defined as sequences sharing an identical inferred V gene, J gene, and CDR3 amino acid sequence. Percentage overlap between repertoires was calculated by dividing the number of shared unique clonotypes by the size of the smaller repertoire. Three approaches were used to assess repertoire richness: RTK rarefaction, the Chao1 estimator, and Recon v2.1 estimates of unobserved clonotypes. For all TCRbeta clonotypes obtained by the gDNA method from a few donors, generation probabilities were computed with OLGA. In TCRdb, the immuneACCESS table is reduced to in-frame sequences with V and J assigned. These tables do not hold every clone; where another copy was compared, an unresolved V gene accounts for under half, and the others remain unexplained. Clone size and V and J calls were adopted from that table, with D and trimming inferred from the DNA. Within this sample are 400,000 or so clones, with around 96% of them counted one time only. The ten largest clones add up to 0.32% of the sample.

The CDR3 has 19 amino acids, counting the end cysteine and phenylalanine. The entry retains the CDR3 DNA only, 57 bases that are in frame from base 1. For this chain, trimming is 0 bases at the V end and 3 bases at the J end, and the number of junction bases without a gene match is 16. The germline V gene gives CDR1 as MGHRA and CDR2 as YSYEKL. Study-level results and caveats: Clonotypes shared by all four sorted-subset donors showed higher generation probabilities than non-shared clonotypes. When a handful of donors were compared, the shared fraction of clonotypes was about 5% for naive CD4, roughly 3.3% for naive CD8, more than 2% for memory CD4, and approximately 0.4% for memory CD8. Rarefaction of sorted-subset datasets indicated incomplete sequencing despite the large sequencing depth. Based on pairwise subsampling, the degree of clonotype sharing among donors was expected to be affected by sequencing depth. Only blood was sampled, and tissue TCR repertoires likely differ from those in blood. The genetic and exposure-history diversity represented was limited by the small number of donors. Larger estimated clonotype richness was generally found for naive subsets than for memory subsets.

The V and J segments used are TRBV4-1 and TRBJ1-2; 7 bases in the middle match TRBD1. Sequencing was carried out using memory CD8+ T cells sorted from blood. This specimen's cell subset or site label, per the study, means: CD45RO+ cells pooled with CCR7-negative TemRA cells. The sequence derives from a man aged 30 to 45 in good health. The DNA reads TGCGCCAGCAGCCAAGATGGGTTTCAGCGTATTGGACAGGACTATGGCTACACCTTC. It is translated as CASSQDGFQRIGQDYGYTF.